Following are 23 T cell receptor beta chains from one sample sequenced in a study of T cells in Graves' hyperthyroidism and ophthalmopathy. Authors of the study amplified TCR beta CDR3 regions from RNA transcripts. TCR CDR3 regions were first amplified by RT-PCR with HTBI primers. TCRdb processed the multiplex PCR reads anew with MiXCR; each CDR3 protein has one entry. The top ten clones hold roughly 11% of a sample with under 400,000 distinct CDR3 sequences, around 14% of them seen once. Sequenced sample: blood. These receptors were collected from a woman in her fifties or sixties with Graves' hyperthyroidism.

The V gene is TRBV18, the J gene TRBJ1-2; 9 positions agree with TRBD1. V lost 4 bases to trimming and J lost 7 bases; unmatched junction nucleotides: 10. This CDR3 is built from 15 residues. Germline V gene lookup returns CDR1 KGHSH and CDR2 LQKENI. DNA for the CDR3: TGTGCCAGCTCACTGAACCTACAGGGGGCGCTTGGCTACACCTTC. It translates to CASSLNLQGALGYTF.

The sample holds many counts of this clonotype. This sequence joins TRBV7-8 and TRBJ2-1, with 10 bases matching TRBD2. Germline V gene sequence: CDR1 SGHVS, CDR2 FQNEAQ. The CDR3 runs 15 residues. Trimming removed 5 bases from V and 4 bases from J; junction bases left unmatched: 5. CDR3 loop: CASSRTSGGYNEQFF. The DNA for the CDR3 is TGTGCCAGCAGCCGGACTAGCGGAGGATACAATGAGCAGTTCTTC. The full variable domain, its missing parts supplied by reference TRBV7-8 and TRBJ2-1, is GAGVSQSPRYKVAKRGQDVALRCDPISGHVSLFWYQQALGQGPEFLTYFQNEAQLDKSGLPSDRFFAERPEGSVSTLKIQRTQQEDSAVYLCASSRTSGGYNEQFFGPGTRLTVL.

V is TRBV18 and J is TRBJ2-6, with D uncertain. The germline V gene encodes CDR1 KGHSH and CDR2 LQKENI. The CDR3 runs 16 residues. V was trimmed by 7 bases and J by 0 bases, leaving 13 bases between them. The CDR3 is CASYPGRTSGANVLTF. The DNA of the CDR3 is TGTGCCAGCTACCCGGGCCGTACCTCTGGGGCCAACGTCCTGACTTTC.

This clonotype was recorded many times. The V gene is TRBV6-5, the J gene TRBJ1-3; 8 positions match TRBD1. There are 16 residues in the CDR3. Trimming cost V 6 bases and J 7 bases; bases outside gene matches: 14. From germline, CDR1 is MNHEY and CDR2 SVGAGI. The CDR3 nucleotides read TGTGCCAGCAGCGCTATACTAGGACAGGGCGGGAACACCATATATTTT. Encoded protein: CASSAILGQGGNTIYF.

This clonotype occurred many times. V gene TRBV18 combines with J gene TRBJ2-1, with 7 nucleotides matching TRBD1. After removal of 3 bases from V and 8 bases from J, the junction contained 10 bases not matched to a gene. This CDR3 has 15 amino acids. Per germline, CDR1 KGHSH and CDR2 LQKENI. For the CDR3, the DNA is TGTGCCAGCTCACCGCAGTACAGGGGTTCCCATGAGCAGTTCTTC. It is translated as CASSPQYRGSHEQFF.

The V gene is TRBV11-2, the J gene TRBJ2-1; tentatively, D is TRBD2 (7 bases). The germline V and J ends were trimmed by 1 base and 8 bases, with 15 bases remaining between them. The CDR3 length is 15 residues. Germline V gene sequence: CDR1 SGHAT, CDR2 FQNNGV. The CDR3 spells CASSLVAGAKDEQFF. The CDR3 DNA reads as TGTGCCAGCAGCTTAGTGGCGGGGGCTAAGGATGAGCAGTTCTTC.

This chain links TRBV20-1 with TRBJ2-1; D may be TRBD2 (5 bases). Trimming took off 2 bases at V and 13 bases at J, with 18 bases between the two ends. The CDR3 has 13 amino acids. Germline V lookup: CDR1 DFQATT, CDR2 SNEGSKA (reference sequence). CDR3 coding DNA: TGCAGTGCTAGACGAAATAGCGCCCTGGCCCAGTTCTTC. Protein product: CSARRNSALAQFF.

This clonotype was detected ten times or more. The rearrangement joins TRBV29-1 to TRBJ1-1, with a tentative D call TRBD1 (6 bases). V dropped 0 bases and J dropped 3 bases, with 20 bases sitting between them. This CDR3 has 17 amino acids. Germline V gives CDR1 SQVTM, CDR2 ANQGSEA. DNA for the CDR3: TGCAGCGTTGAAGAAGATAAGGGGTCTGGGGGCGACACTGAAGCTTTCTTT. Protein: CSVEEDKGSGGDTEAFF.

This clonotype was seen many times. The gene calls are TRBV28 and TRBJ1-5, with D unclear. CDR1 and CDR2 from the germline V gene are MDHEN and SYDVKM. Trimming removed 7 bases from V and 7 bases from J, with 23 bases in between. This CDR3 has 16 residues. The CDR3 protein is CASTLFKASAYQPQHF. CDR3 nucleotide sequence: TGTGCCAGCACCCTCTTTAAGGCATCGGCATACCAGCCCCAGCATTTT.

At least ten counts were recorded for this clonotype. The chain carries TRBV5-1 and TRBJ1-1, with a tentative D call TRBD1 (5 bases). Trimming pared 0 bases from V and 5 bases from J, leaving 14 bases between. Germline CDR1 reads SGHRS; CDR2 reads YFSETQ. The CDR3 has 15 residues. The chain's CDR3 is CASSLVQRGETEAFF. The CDR3 DNA follows: TGCGCCAGCAGCTTGGTCCAGAGGGGTGAAACTGAAGCTTTCTTT.

CDR3 loop: CASSQVLLTDTQYF. CDR3 bases: TGCGCCAGCAGCCAAGTGTTACTAACGGATACGCAGTATTTT. The V gene is TRBV4-1, the J gene TRBJ2-3; D not resolved. V was cut by 1 base and J by 6 bases, with 11 bases left in between. CDR1 and CDR2 from the germline V gene are MGHRA and YSYEKL. The CDR3 contains 14 residues.

There are a few counts of this clonotype. As DNA, the CDR3 is TGTGCCTGGAGTGGGGGACTCCCGAGCTCCTACAATGAGCAGTTCTTC. Translated: CAWSGGLPSSYNEQFF. V gene TRBV30 combines with J gene TRBJ2-1; possibly TRBD2 for D (6 bases). V lost 1 base and J 0 bases, leaving 13 bases between the germline ends. The germline V gene has CDR1 GTSNPN and CDR2 SVGIG (reference sequence). The CDR3 loop spans 16 amino acids.

The chain links TRBV19 to TRBJ2-4; a weak D match, TRBD2 (6 bases). Trimming removed 3 bases from V and 1 base from J, with 16 bases in between. This CDR3 contains 17 residues. The germline CDR1 and CDR2 sequences are LNHDA and SQIVND (reference sequence). The CDR3 region is CASSMRLARRAKNIQYF. The CDR3 DNA follows: TGTGCCAGTAGTATGCGGCTAGCGAGGAGGGCCAAAAACATTCAGTACTTC.

The V call is TRBV5-1, the J call TRBJ2-5; 7 nucleotides align to TRBD1. The germline gives CDR1 SGHRS, CDR2 YFSETQ. Unmatched junction bases numbered 6, after V lost 3 bases and J lost 4 bases. CDR3 length equals 14 residues. The CDR3 DNA is TGCGCCAGCAGCTCTGGGACAGCAAGAGAGACCCAGTACTTC. Amino acid sequence: CASSSGTARETQYF. Complete variable domain (other parts from reference TRBV5-1 and TRBJ2-5): KAGVTQTPRYLIKTRGQQVTLSCSPISGHRSVSWYQQTPGQGLQFLFEYFSETQRNKGNFPGRFSGRQFSNSRSEMNVSTLELGDSALYLCASSSGTARETQYFGPGTRLLVL.

In its sample, this clonotype was seen many times. This sequence joins TRBV10-3 and TRBJ2-7, with a weak D call TRBD1 (5 bases). The CDR3 contains 13 residues. The V end lost 3 bases, the J end lost 5 bases, and 11 bases lay between the germline ends. Looked up from germline, CDR1 is ENHRY and CDR2 is SYGVKD. CDR3 amino acids: CAISDAKGDEQYF. In nucleotides, the CDR3 is TGTGCCATCAGTGACGCCAAAGGGGACGAGCAGTACTTC.

There are a few counts of this clonotype. The V and J genes are TRBV7-8 and TRBJ1-3; D is unclear. V lost 5 bases to trimming and J lost 2 bases, with 10 bases between them. This CDR3 region has 14 residues. Germline-derived CDR1 and CDR2 are SGHVS and FQNEAQ. This CDR3 is CASSITVAGNTIYF. The CDR3 nucleotides read TGTGCCAGCAGCATTACAGTGGCTGGAAACACCATATATTTT. The full variable domain, in which reference TRBV7-8 and TRBJ1-3 provide the parts outside the CDR3, is GAGVSQSPRYKVAKRGQDVALRCDPISGHVSLFWYQQALGQGPEFLTYFQNEAQLDKSGLPSDRFFAERPEGSVSTLKIQRTQQEDSAVYLCASSITVAGNTIYFGEGSWLTVV.

This clonotype appeared a few times. The chain joins TRBV20-1 to TRBJ2-1, with TRBD2 identical over 14 bases. This CDR3 has 16 residues. Per the germline V gene, CDR1 is DFQATT and CDR2 is SNEGSKA (reference sequence). Losses at the gene ends were 2 bases for V and 6 bases for J; bases not matched to a gene: 6. Here the CDR3 DNA reads TGCAGTGCTAGAACACCGGGACTAGCGGGAGCCAATGAGCAGTTCTTC. It codes for CSARTPGLAGANEQFF.

As concerns this clonotype: A much larger clone is a single base away; this may be a read error. The CDR3 region is CASSGRVYKQYF. CDR3 in DNA: TGTGCCAGCAGCGGCAGGGTCTACAAGCAGTACTTC. The chain uses TRBV12-3 or TRBV12-4 and TRBJ2-7, with D maybe TRBD1 (5 bases). CDR3 length: 12 residues.

This clonotype was seen a few times. The gene calls are TRBV7-9 and TRBJ2-3; D remains unclear. The V gene's germline CDR1 is SEHNR and CDR2 FQNEAQ (reference sequence). The CDR3 covers 16 residues. Trimming removed 5 bases from V and 6 bases from J, with 21 bases in between. The DNA of the CDR3 is TGTGCCAGCAGCAACCTGGAAGCTGGGGTGGGGGATACGCAGTATTTT. Its protein product is CASSNLEAGVGDTQYF.

The table lists this clonotype with many counts. The chain is built from TRBV7-9 and TRBJ2-3; TRBD2 matches 13 bases. The CDR3 totals 16 residues. Germline V gene sequence: CDR1 SEHNR, CDR2 FQNEAQ (reference sequence). The V gene end was trimmed by 6 bases and the J gene end by 4 bases; junction bases not matched to a gene: 7. CDR3 DNA: TGTGCCAGCAGGCGGACTAGCGGGAGAGTAGCAGATACGCAGTATTTT. Translation: CASRRTSGRVADTQYF.

V and J are TRBV12-3 or TRBV12-4 and TRBJ2-1; 8 bases line up with TRBD1. CDR3 length equals 15 residues. V lost 4 bases and J lost 8; bases outside the gene matches: 10. CDR3 protein: CASSSQGALDHEQFF. DNA for the CDR3: TGTGCCAGCAGTTCCCAGGGGGCTTTAGACCATGAGCAGTTCTTC.

The rearrangement joins TRBV12-3 or TRBV12-4 to TRBJ1-1, with a weak D call TRBD1 (6 bases). V lost 6 bases and J lost 7, with 12 bases in between. CDR3 size: 12 residues. The DNA for the CDR3 is TGTGCCAGCAGCCTAACAGGGCTTGAAGCTTTCTTT. This gives the protein CASSLTGLEAFF.

This clonotype was counted ten times or more. The chain employs TRBV11-2 and TRBJ2-3; the match to TRBD1 covers 10 bases. The length of the CDR3 is 18 residues. The germline V gene encodes CDR1 SGHAT and CDR2 FQNNGV. V shed 2 bases and J 4 bases; nucleotides not matched to a gene: 12. Written as DNA, the CDR3 is TGTGCCAGCAGCTTACATTCCCCGGGACAGGGGACGGCAGATACGCAGTATTTT. Protein sequence: CASSLHSPGQGTADTQYF.